The T cell receptor beta chain described here comes from a study of T cells in localized non-small cell lung cancer. Study outcomes and limitations: It was uninvolved adjacent lung that showed the highest T cell clonality, exceeding tumor. Adjacent lung exhibited a median of about 50 among the 100 most abundant tumor clones. Elevated blood T cell density was associated with longer overall survival.

With respect to this clone: The antigen is not known.

The protocol was immunoSEQ multiplex PCR, while the TCRdb copy is restricted to in-frame clones and leaves out a portion. The sample holds 40,000 to 60,000 clones, about 76% seen once. The sequence was collected from a man aged 40-75 years with stage III lung adenocarcinoma. This specimen consisted of peripheral blood mononuclear cells, obtained before any cancer treatment.

The CDR3 loop is CASSRFGTGGNEKLFF. The CDR3 DNA reads as TGCGCCAGCAGCCGCTTCGGGACAGGGGGAAATGAAAAACTGTTTTTT. The chain recombines TRBV5-1 with TRBJ1-4, with TRBD1 matching over 11 bases. The CDR3 covers 16 residues. V dropped 4 bases and J dropped 5; count of bases not matched to a gene: 7. The germline gives CDR1 SGHRS, CDR2 YFSETQ.